This TCR beta chain was documented in a study of T cells expressing NK-cell markers. About the research overall: The sequencing cohort of eight donors included seven HCMV-seropositive individuals and one seronegative individual.

About this clonotype: Its target is not known.

Using the 5' RACE reads, TCRdb records one entry per CDR3 protein without DNA. Recorded for this sample: more than 400,000 distinct CDR3 sequences. The study's findings and limits: Dominant NKG2C+ clonotypes in over 5 donors made up roughly 1.0-7.0% of CD8+ T cells. Researchers report these clonotypes also headed the CD3+CD56-NKG2C+ fraction in four donors.

Germline lookup yields CDR1 LGHNA and CDR2 YSLEER. The length of the CDR3 is 12 residues. The TCR was taken from a woman aged 18-70 years in good health. The sequencing sample was made of blood T cells: a sorted CD56 or NKG2C T cell subset, CD4+ or CD8+ T cells, or bulk PBMC T cells (not recorded which). The V call is TRBV4-3, the J call TRBJ2-7. Here the CDR3 reads CASSQEGHEQYF.